The rows below give T cell receptor beta chains drawn from one sample of a study of technical replicates of blood from a handful of donors. Measured with immunoSEQ multiplex PCR; TCRdb has only the in-frame clones, and not every one. The sample holds tens of thousands of clones, nearly 98% seen once. The sequencing sample was made of T cells isolated from PBMCs. All receptors derive from a human donor in good health. Each CDR3 is given with its conserved first and last residue. The D gene is left open where the match is weak. A clone size is listed for some rows: how often the clone was seen (once, few, many), or a class if it is expanded.

-	TRBV5-1	TRBD2	TRBJ2-7	CASSATLAGVNEQYF	TGCGCCAGCAGCGCCACACTAGCGGGAGTCAACGAGCAGTACTTC
-	TRBV30	-	TRBJ2-7	CAWSGWLGVYEQYF	TGTGCCTGGAGTGGTTGGTTAGGGGTCTACGAGCAGTACTTC
-	TRBV5-1	TRBD2	TRBJ2-3	CASAGGSMADTQYF	TGCGCCAGCGCGGGGGGCTCAATGGCAGATACGCAGTATTTT
-	TRBV28	-	TRBJ1-1	CASRTGNTEAFF	TGTGCCAGCAGAACAGGGAACACTGAAGCTTTCTTT
-	TRBV7-2	-	TRBJ1-4	CASSLYWQGLYEKLFF	TGTGCCAGCAGCTTATATTGGCAGGGGCTATATGAAAAACTGTTTTTT
few	TRBV27	TRBD1	TRBJ1-1	CASNRQGDTEAFF	TGTGCCAGCAATCGACAGGGGGACACTGAAGCTTTCTTT
-	TRBV6-1	TRBD1	TRBJ1-2	CASSETGTDNYGYTF	TGTGCCAGCAGTGAGACCGGGACAGACAACTATGGCTACACCTTC
once	TRBV25-1	-	TRBJ2-7	CASSEFGEAYEQYF	TGTGCCAGCAGTGAATTTGGGGAGGCCTACGAGCAGTACTTC
-	TRBV7-2	-	TRBJ2-2	CASSTGGAGLNTGELFF	TGTGCCAGCAGCACAGGGGGGGCGGGACTGAACACCGGGGAGCTGTTTTTT
-	TRBV10-3	TRBD1	TRBJ1-5	CAISPGQEHNQPQHF	TGTGCCATCAGCCCTGGACAGGAGCACAATCAGCCCCAGCATTTT
once	TRBV21-1	-	TRBJ2-1	CASSKGASGGSYNEQFF	TGTGCCAGCAGCAAAGGGGCTAGCGGGGGCTCCTACAATGAGCAGTTCTTC
-	TRBV28	-	TRBJ2-7	CASSPFYMGGSYEQYF	TGTGCCAGCAGCCCTTTCTATATGGGGGGCTCCTACGAGCAGTACTTC
-	TRBV7-2	TRBD2	TRBJ2-3	CASSLTSGATDTQYF	TGTGCCAGCAGCTTGACTAGCGGGGCCACAGATACGCAGTATTTT
-	TRBV7-9	-	TRBJ1-2	CASSLGREVSSYGYTF	TGTGCCAGCAGCTTAGGTCGGGAGGTCTCTTCCTATGGCTACACCTTC
-	TRBV9	-	TRBJ2-5	CASSVEPEETQYF	TGTGCCAGCAGCGTAGAGCCGGAAGAGACCCAGTACTTC
-	TRBV5-1	TRBD1	TRBJ2-7	CASSQRDRLSSYEQYF	TGCGCCAGCAGCCAGAGGGACAGGCTGAGCTCCTACGAGCAGTACTTC
-	TRBV15	TRBD1	TRBJ2-3	CATSTPRDRSSDTQYF	TGTGCCACCAGCACGCCGAGGGACAGGTCCTCCGATACGCAGTATTTT
-	TRBV12-5	-	TRBJ1-5	CASGFMGPGAFNQPQHF	TGTGCTAGTGGTTTTATGGGACCAGGGGCTTTCAATCAGCCCCAGCATTTT
-	TRBV13	TRBD2	TRBJ2-1	CASSFSGTSGRGEQFF	TGTGCCAGCAGCTTCTCCGGGACTAGCGGGAGAGGTGAGCAGTTCTTC
-	TRBV11-3	TRBD1	TRBJ1-2	CASSRDRSYGYTF	TGTGCCAGCAGCAGGGACAGGAGTTATGGCTACACCTTC
-	TRBV5-6	-	TRBJ2-7	CASSFRQVPYEQYF	TGTGCCAGCAGCTTCCGACAGGTCCCCTACGAGCAGTACTTC
-	TRBV27	-	TRBJ2-7	CASSSRGAFHEQYF	TGTGCCAGCAGTTCCAGGGGAGCGTTCCACGAGCAGTACTTC
-	TRBV10-3	-	TRBJ2-7	CAISVGLSEREQYF	TGTGCCATCAGTGTCGGACTCTCCGAGCGGGAGCAGTACTTC
-	TRBV9	TRBD1	TRBJ2-2	CASSGHRDRNTGELFF	TGTGCCAGCAGCGGACACCGGGACAGAAACACCGGGGAGCTGTTTTTT
-	TRBV28	TRBD1	TRBJ1-2	CASNRGAGYTF	TGTGCCAGCAACAGGGGAGCAGGCTACACCTTC
-	TRBV6-5	-	TRBJ2-1	CASSPPSINNEQFF	TGTGCCAGCAGTCCCCCGTCTATCAACAATGAGCAGTTCTTC
-	TRBV9	TRBD2	TRBJ2-1	CASSVVPSGRHNEQFF	TGTGCCAGCAGCGTAGTGCCTAGCGGGAGACACAATGAGCAGTTCTTC
-	TRBV15	TRBD2	TRBJ2-1	CATSRDQGLAGAEQFF	TGTGCCACCAGCAGAGATCAGGGGCTAGCGGGAGCTGAGCAGTTCTTC